This paragraph covers one T cell receptor beta chain sequence. It has no known antigen specificity. Within one base of it there is no much larger clone, and no base qualities were kept. The source of the sample is a study of CD8 T cells in Susac syndrome (dated by TCRdb to the late 2010s). Notes on the research overall: Of the Susac syndrome patients who were sequenced, about 6 had clinically active disease and 8 or 9 were in clinical remission. Susac syndrome patients were therapy-naive, on corticosteroids (some also receiving IVIg), or on IVIg alone at blood withdrawal. Repertoire sequencing was used to test whether CD8+ T cell activation and differentiation in Susac syndrome was antigen driven. CD8+ T cell repertoire clonality was compared between 12 healthy donors, some 14 Susac syndrome patients and 15 or so multiple sclerosis patients.

The CDR3 sequence holds 15 residues, the cysteine and phenylalanine included. CDR3 DNA only is kept here, 45 bases in frame from base 1. From the germline V gene, CDR1 is SQVTM and CDR2 is ANQGSEA. Trimmed from V: 1 base; trimmed from J: 1 base; junction bases lacking a gene match: 2. The research as a whole found: The number of individuals in the TCR sequencing and HLA analysis was recognized as being relatively small. Some 17 Susac-specific public clones were identified in the total CD8+ repertoire, and a few Susac-specific public clones were identified in the CD8+ TEMRA repertoire. Clonal expansion was observed in Susac syndrome CD8+ repertoires, with the highest expansion in CD8+ TEMRA cells and greater expansion in clinically active than in remitting patients.

RNA was extracted using the RNeasy kit, and about 0.45 to 1 microgram was reverse transcribed with random hexamers. The immunoSEQ multiplex PCR assay, which covers 54 Vbeta and 13 Jbeta segments, was used to amplify TCR beta CDR3 regions. To correct PCR amplification bias, a synthetic template baseline was used for both primer optimization and computational correction. Per the authors' processing: Reads were annotated to V, D and J genes per IMGT and analyzed with immunoSEQ Analyzer, keeping only productive sequences. Clonality was calculated as one minus the Shannon entropy normalized by log2 of the number of productive unique sequences. Public and private clones were assessed among the 100 most prevalent clones of each patient and control. Clones were defined as Susac-specific if absent from the healthy and MS cohorts, from under 1,200 published viral clones and from other ImmuneACCESS disease sequences. The public reads were reprocessed in TCRdb via fastp at Q25 and MiXCR, keeping in-frame beta chains. Rows with a matching CDR3 protein are joined into one entry that keeps the most common DNA and genes. These V and J calls originate from TCRdb's pipeline instead of the authors' own analysis. This sample holds about 100,000 distinct CDR3 sequences; nearly 97% were observed only once. 0.3% of the sample lies in the top ten.

High-throughput TCR beta sequencing profiled peripheral blood CD8+ and CD4+ T cells from healthy donors, Susac syndrome patients and multiple sclerosis patients. Susac syndrome patients met recently defined diagnostic criteria for definite or probable disease. Bulk CD8+ and CD4+ T cells were purified by magnetic negative isolation, while CD8+ TEMRA cells were enriched using FACS. Blood was collected in EDTA tubes and processed within 24 hours, with PBMCs isolated through density gradient centrifugation. PBMCs destined for TCR sequencing were cryopreserved in liquid nitrogen and later thawed in a 37 °C water bath. A purity of at least 90% was achieved for sorted or isolated CD4+, CD8+ and CD8+ TEMRA cells.

The origin of this receptor is a human donor with Susac syndrome. The sample comprised CD8+ T cells from PBMCs. Rearrangement joined TRBV29-1 to TRBJ2-1, and TRBD1 matches 9 of the central bases. The sequence in DNA is TGCAGCGTTGAAGGGGACAGGGAATCCTACAATGAGCAGTTCTTC. The translation is CSVEGDRESYNEQFF.